This TCR beta chain is from a study of T cells in localized non-small cell lung cancer. Points from the study as a whole: The study detected a median roughly 50 of the top 100 tumor clones in adjacent lung. Overall survival was longer when the density of T cells in the blood was higher. Uninvolved nearby lung showed the greatest T cell clonality, exceeding that found in tumor.

The data were produced by immunoSEQ multiplex PCR, yet TCRdb's version contains in-frame clones alone and is incomplete. The data contain tens of thousands of clones, almost 85% of them singletons. Details on this clone: Its antigen is unidentified.

The CDR3 runs to 17 residues. The germline V gene encodes CDR1 SGHRS and CDR2 YFSETQ. Trimming took 2 bases from V and 0 from J, leaving 17 bases between them. The input for sequencing was peripheral blood, taken before any cancer treatment. This rearrangement joins TRBV5-1 to TRBJ1-2, with a possible D match to TRBD1 (5 bases). The origin of this receptor is a man aged 40 to 70 with stage I lung adenocarcinoma. The CDR3 coding sequence is TGCGCCAGCAGCTTTACAGTTAATACGGGGGCTAACTATGGCTACACCTTC. As protein: CASSFTVNTGANYGYTF.